This T cell receptor (beta chain) was recorded in a study of PD-L1 blockade in urothelial cancer. The overall study: About nine tenths of the roughly 29 patients comprised males who had bladder-origin urothelial cancer. The analyses of blood took place 3 weeks (second dose) and 6 weeks after treatment start.

Sample time point: peripheral blood 6 weeks after treatment start. Trimming at V came to 8 bases and at J to 4 bases, leaving 9 bases not matched to a gene. The CDR3 has 14 residues. Germline CDR1 LNHDA, CDR2 SQIVND (reference sequence). Clones were sequenced by immunoSEQ multiplex PCR, and TCRdb holds only the in-frame ones, with some missing. The table shows about 120,000 clones, with about 89% occurring only once. The sequences come from PBMCs, collected around atezolizumab (anti-PD-L1) treatment. The V call is TRBV19, the J call TRBJ2-7; 9 nucleotides line up with TRBD1. The source of this sequence is a man aged 55 to 69 with urothelial cancer. The CDR3 bases are TGTGCCAGTGGATTCGGGACAGGGACATACGAGCAGTACTTC. Protein: CASGFGTGTYEQYF.